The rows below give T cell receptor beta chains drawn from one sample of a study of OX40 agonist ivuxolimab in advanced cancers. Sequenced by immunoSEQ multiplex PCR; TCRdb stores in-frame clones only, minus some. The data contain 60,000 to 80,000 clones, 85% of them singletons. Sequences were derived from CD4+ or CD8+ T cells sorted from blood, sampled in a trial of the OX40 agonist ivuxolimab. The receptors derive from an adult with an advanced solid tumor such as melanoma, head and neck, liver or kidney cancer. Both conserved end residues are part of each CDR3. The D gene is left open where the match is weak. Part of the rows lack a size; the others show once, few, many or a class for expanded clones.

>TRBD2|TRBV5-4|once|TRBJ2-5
TGTGCCAGCAGCTTAGCGGGGGGAGGGACCCAGTACTTC
CASSLAGGGTQYF
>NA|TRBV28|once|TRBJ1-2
TGTGCCAGCAGTTCGGGTTTTGACTATGGCTACACCTTC
CASSSGFDYGYTF
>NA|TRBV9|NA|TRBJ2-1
TGTGCCAGCAGCGTAGACCCGCAACCGTCCTACAATGAGCAGTTCTTC
CASSVDPQPSYNEQFF
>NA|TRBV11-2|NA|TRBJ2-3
TGTGCCAGCAGCTTGGACTGGGGGGCAGATACGCAGTATTTT
CASSLDWGADTQYF
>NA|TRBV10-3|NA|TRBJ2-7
TGTGCCATCATGTCCCGTGGCGAGCAGTACTTC
CAIMSRGEQYF
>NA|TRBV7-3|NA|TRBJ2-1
TGTGCCAGCAGCTTACCCGGACTTAACAATGAGCAGTTCTTC
CASSLPGLNNEQFF
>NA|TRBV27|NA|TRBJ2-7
TGTGCCAGCAGTTTCGGGGTACCCCTAACCTACGAGCAGTACTTC
CASSFGVPLTYEQYF
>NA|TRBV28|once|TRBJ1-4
TGTGCCAGCAGCCCCCTGGGTGCTGTGCCGGGGGAAAAACTGTTTTTT
CASSPLGAVPGEKLFF
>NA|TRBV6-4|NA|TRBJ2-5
TGTGCCAGCAGCCCACGGCGGGCCTTAGGAGAGACCCAGTACTTC
CASSPRRALGETQYF
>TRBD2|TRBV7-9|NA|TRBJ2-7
TGTGCCAGCAGCTTCGGGACTACCAACGAGCAGTACTTC
CASSFGTTNEQYF
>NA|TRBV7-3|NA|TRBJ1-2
TGTGCCAGCAGCTCTCCCGACGGAGGCTATGGCTACACCTTC
CASSSPDGGYGYTF
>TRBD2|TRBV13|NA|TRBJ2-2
TGTGCCAGCAGCTCCCTGGGGGAGGGCACCGGGGAGCTGTTTTTT
CASSSLGEGTGELFF
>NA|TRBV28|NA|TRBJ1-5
TGTGCCAGCAGCATTCGGGGGGAGGGTAGCAATCAGCCCCAGCATTTT
CASSIRGEGSNQPQHF
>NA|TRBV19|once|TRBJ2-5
TGTGCCAGTTGTAGAAGATGCAGGGTGGCGCAGTACTTC
CASCRRCRVAQYF
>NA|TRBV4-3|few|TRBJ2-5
TGCGCCAGCAGCCAAGATGGGGGTGGTCACCAAGAGACCCAGTACTTC
CASSQDGGGHQETQYF
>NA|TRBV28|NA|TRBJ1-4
TGTGCCAGCAGTTTAAGATTCCAAGGGTCTTATGAAAAACTGTTTTTT
CASSLRFQGSYEKLFF
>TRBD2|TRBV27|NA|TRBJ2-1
TGTGCCAGCAGTCCATTCCTACGGGGACTAGCGGGAGGGATGAGCTCCTACAATGAGCAGTTCTTC
CASSPFLRGLAGGMSSYNEQFF
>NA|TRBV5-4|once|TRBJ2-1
TGTGCCAGCAGCTTCCCAGGGAGCGCGTACAATGAGCAGTTCTTC
CASSFPGSAYNEQFF
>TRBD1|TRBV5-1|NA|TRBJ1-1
TGCGCCAGCAGCACAGGGGGGAACACTGAAGCTTTCTTT
CASSTGGNTEAFF
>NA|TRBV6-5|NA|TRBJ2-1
TGTGCCAGCAGTTTCGGGGTGGCTCCCTACAATGAGCAGTTCTTC
CASSFGVAPYNEQFF
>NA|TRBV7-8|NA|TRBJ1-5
TGTGCCAGCAGCCAGGGAGCAGGGAAGGTTCTTCCCCAGCATTTT
CASSQGAGKVLPQHF
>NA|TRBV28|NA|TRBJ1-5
TGTGCCAGCAGTTCAGGGGACGATCAGCCCCAGCATTTT
CASSSGDDQPQHF
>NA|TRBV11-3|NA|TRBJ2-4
TGTGCCAGCAGCTTAGCTCGAGAACTAGCCAAAAACATTCAGTACTTC
CASSLARELAKNIQYF
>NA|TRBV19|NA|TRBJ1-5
TGTGCCAGTAGTTACCGGACAGTGGATCAGCCCCAGCATTTT
CASSYRTVDQPQHF